Included here is one TCR beta chain sequence, with context. These data come from a study of blood T cell repertoires in COVID-19. Across the whole study: Samples of COVID-19 (acute and convalescent) were obtained from the United States, Italy and Spain. PBMCs, B-cell-depleted T cells, or T cells were the source of the cDNA or gDNA that made up the material.

Original handling: The authors estimated nucleated cell counts from reference gene primer amplification. Measured with immunoSEQ multiplex PCR; TCRdb has only the in-frame clones, and not every one. V and J calls and clone size are given by that table; D and trimming were obtained from the DNA. The repertoire includes 100,000 to 150,000 clones, roughly 88% of them detected once, and around 5% sits in the top ten. This receptor was identified in a human donor in a cohort sampled during active COVID-19. The sample taken for sequencing was peripheral blood.

In DNA form, the CDR3 reads TGCGCCAGCAGCGAGGCTAGCGGGGGGCGGGATACGCAGTATTTT. The encoded protein is CASSEASGGRDTQYF. The chain employs TRBV5-1 and TRBJ2-3, with 11 bases fitting TRBD2. The CDR3 runs to 15 residues. Germline V gives CDR1 SGHRS, CDR2 YFSETQ. The trim removed 4 bases at V and 6 bases at J, leaving 7 bases unmatched.